This T cell receptor beta chain came from a study of shared clonotypes between healthy human individuals (TCRdb year 2020). Background on the whole study: Two women and three men aged 18 to 49 years were included in the cohort. For each donor, CD4 naive and CD4 memory were each given three plates, CD8 naive was given two plates, and CD8 memory was given one plate. To estimate repertoire size and how much clonotype sharing occurs between individuals, the study deeply sequenced the blood TCR repertoires of several healthy adults. To increase sequencing depth and limit assay-specific biases, different laboratories used diverse techniques to prepare libraries and sequence TCR repertoires. Per donor, leukapheresis produced somewhere between about 0.8 and 9 billion PBMCs. Overall study results and their limits: Across four donors, approximately 4.6% of naive CD4, roughly 3.5% of naive CD8, 2.3% of memory CD4, and under 0.45% of memory CD8 clonotypes were shared. Sampling was restricted to blood, and TCR repertoires in tissue are likely to differ from TCR repertoires in blood. Larger estimated clonotype richness was generally found for naive subsets than for memory subsets. Compared with non-shared clonotypes, clonotypes shared by all four sorted-subset donors had higher generation probabilities. Pairwise subsampling led to the expectation that sequencing depth would affect the degree of clonotype sharing among donors. Even with the large sequencing depth, rarefaction of the sorted-subset datasets indicated that sequencing was incomplete. Because the study included only a small number of donors, the genetic and exposure-history diversity represented was limited.

Using the deep immunoSEQ assay, multiplex PCR amplified TCR CDR3 regions from genomic DNA. For each cell subset, the extracted genomic DNA was distributed evenly across all wells of several immunoSEQ 96-well plates, and each plate served as one replicate. For sorted subsets, approximately 210 ng genomic DNA, equal to 30,000 or so T cell genomes, was loaded into each replicate PCR. The purified libraries were quantified using a Qubit 3.0 fluorometer, sized with a Bioanalyzer 2100, and then quantified again using the KAPA Library Quantification kit. A separate single-read 150-cycle Illumina NextSeq 550 flow cell was used to sequence each immunoSEQ 96-well plate. In the original analysis: Because only junctional sequences without quality scores were contained in the immunoSEQ output, filtering matching that applied to full-length reads could not be performed. Sequences were annotated with PyIR, a Python wrapper for IgBLAST v1.9, and V/J genes and CDR3 were assigned using IMGT germline references. Any read was removed if the V/J assignment was weak (E-value above 1e-6), the CDR3 was missing, or the read contained stop codons, out-of-frame junctions, or ambiguous translated residues. V3J clonotypes were defined by identical inferred V gene, J gene, and CDR3 amino acid sequence. To compute the percentage overlap between repertoires, the number of shared unique clonotypes was divided by the size of the smaller repertoire. RTK rarefaction, the Chao1 estimator, and Recon v2.1 estimates of unobserved clonotypes were used to assess repertoire richness. Generation probabilities for all TCRbeta clonotypes obtained by the gDNA method from a handful of donors were computed using OLGA. TCRdb took over this immuneACCESS table, retaining in-frame rearrangements with V and J assigned. Such tables are incomplete; in checked studies, under half of the missing clones stem from an unresolved V gene, and the remainder is unexplained. The V and J calls and clone size are taken from that table; D and trimming were inferred from the DNA. This sample comprises fewer than 3 million clones, 92% of them detected only once. About 0.36% of the sample is held by the ten biggest clonotypes.

Healthy HIV-negative adults with no recently reported acute infections or vaccinations were included as donors. Only Caucasian adults living in Nashville, Tennessee, USA were represented among the donors. CD4+ T cells were enriched by magnetic negative selection; naive cells were then positively selected on CD45RA, and the negative fraction formed the memory subset. After blood collection by leukapheresis, PBMCs were isolated using Ficoll-Histopaque density gradient centrifugation and then cryopreserved in the vapor phase of liquid nitrogen. Analytical flow cytometry was used to check the purity and quantity of each magnetically sorted T cell population. Genomic DNA was isolated from each sorted fraction and quantified by UV absorbance on a Nanodrop 2000c. V is pared back by 1 base and J by 2 bases, with 12 bases lying between the germline termini. The CDR3 has 15 amino acids, counting the end cysteine and phenylalanine. The CDR3 DNA has 45 bases and is translated from base 1. For CDR1 and CDR2, the germline V gene lists SGHVS and FQNEAQ.

Points on this clone: What antigen it recognizes has not been identified. Base qualities are missing; no much larger clone stands one base away.

This receptor chain uses TRBV7-8 and TRBJ2-7; TRBD2 is possibly the D segment (6 matching bases). Sequenced: naive CD4+ T cells from PBMCs. This sample's cell subset or site label indicates: CD45RA+ positively selected. This clonotype originated in a young man in good health. Some clones in this sample may be carry-over from other donors' samples. Read as DNA, the sequence is TGTGCCAGCAGCTTAGGAGGTAGCGGCACCTACGAGCAGTACTTC. Its translation reads: CASSLGGSGTYEQYF. Where the CDR3 stops, the reference TRBV7-8 and TRBJ2-7 genes take over; the full variable domain is GAGVSQSPRYKVAKRGQDVALRCDPISGHVSLFWYQQALGQGPEFLTYFQNEAQLDKSGLPSDRFFAERPEGSVSTLKIQRTQQEDSAVYLCASSLGGSGTYEQYFGPGTRLTVT.